A single sample gave rise to the 28 T cell receptor beta chains below, sequenced in a study of cytomegalovirus exposure and HLA in healthy donors. Vbeta (60) and Jbeta (13) primers were used in the PCR. Sequenced by immunoSEQ multiplex PCR; TCRdb stores in-frame clones only, minus some. The table records 150,000 or so clones, around 81% of them present only once. The specimen sequenced was PBMCs. Receptors were obtained from a woman aged 18-35 years in good health and CMV-seropositive.

The chain carries TRBV9 and TRBJ2-1; 9 nucleotides align to TRBD2. CDR3 length: 19 amino acids. After removal of 4 bases from V and 1 base from J, the junction contained 15 bases not matched to a gene. Germline V CDR1 and CDR2: SGDLS, YYNGEE. CDR3 sequence: CASSFSGTSIPSSYNEQFF. The CDR3 nucleotides read TGTGCCAGCAGCTTCTCCGGGACTAGCATACCCTCTTCCTACAATGAGCAGTTCTTC.

The CDR3 reads CASSRSGQGGTYNSPLHF. CDR3 nucleotides: TGCGCCAGCAGCCGGTCAGGACAGGGGGGAACCTATAATTCACCCCTCCACTTT. The chain has TRBV5-1 and TRBJ1-6, with 10 bases fitting TRBD1. This CDR3 is 18 amino acids long. CDR1 and CDR2 from the germline V gene are SGHRS and YFSETQ. The junction had 9 bases not matched to a gene; V was cut back by 4 bases and J by 2 bases. Supplemented by reference TRBV5-1 and TRBJ1-6, the full variable domain reads KAGVTQTPRYLIKTRGQQVTLSCSPISGHRSVSWYQQTPGQGLQFLFEYFSETQRNKGNFPGRFSGRQFSNSRSEMNVSTLELGDSALYLCASSRSGQGGTYNSPLHFGNGTRLTVT.

V is TRBV2 and J is TRBJ2-2; D is possibly TRBD1 (5 bases). The V and J ends lost 6 bases and 0 bases respectively, with 8 bases between them. CDR3 length: 14 amino acids. Per the germline V gene, CDR1 is SNHLY and CDR2 is FYNNEI. The CDR3: CASSDRTNTGELFF. The CDR3 DNA reads TGTGCCAGCAGCGACAGAACGAACACCGGGGAGCTGTTTTTT.

This clone showed up just once. The V gene is TRBV27, the J gene TRBJ2-1; 10 nucleotides agree with TRBD2. The CDR3 covers 14 residues. V shed 5 bases and J 10 bases; nucleotides not matched to a gene: 8. Germline loops: CDR1 MNHEY, CDR2 SMNVEV (reference sequence). DNA of the CDR3: TGTGCCAGCAGTGCGAGCGGGGGGGCCTGGGAGCAGTTCTTC. Translation: CASSASGGAWEQFF.

The chain links TRBV27 to TRBJ2-5; D remains unclear. Germline V gene sequence: CDR1 MNHEY, CDR2 SMNVEV (reference sequence). This CDR3 contains 11 residues. Trimming stripped 8 bases from V and 5 bases from J, with 9 bases between. DNA for the CDR3: TGTGCCAGCCTCCACGGGGAGACCCAGTACTTC. This codes for CASLHGETQYF.

The gene calls are TRBV10-3 and TRBJ2-4, with D perhaps matching TRBD1 (7 bases). Germline lookup yields CDR1 ENHRY and CDR2 SYGVKD. The CDR3 consists of 17 residues. V gave up 7 bases and J gave up 0 bases, with 19 bases separating them. CDR3 in amino acids: CAITAGQTWEAKNIQYF. CDR3 coding DNA: TGTGCCATCACGGCGGGACAGACATGGGAAGCCAAAAACATTCAGTACTTC.

This sequence joins TRBV27 and TRBJ2-5; D is perhaps TRBD2 (6 bases). The J call may not be correct, given that the DNA end is closer to TRBJ2-7. Per the germline V gene, CDR1 is MNHEY and CDR2 is SMNVEV (reference sequence). CDR3 length equals 14 residues. The CDR3 DNA is TGTGCCAGCAGTCTAGAGAGGAGGGCCTACGAGCAGTACTTC. Protein sequence: CASSLERRAYEQYF.

This clone was detected once. The CDR3 protein is CASSYEYSSYNEQFF. The CDR3 DNA reads as TGTGCCAGCAGTTACGAGTACAGCTCCTACAATGAGCAGTTCTTC. The chain couples TRBV6-5 to TRBJ2-1; D is unclear. Trimming cost V 2 bases and J 0 bases, with 8 bases left between them. The CDR3 runs to 15 residues. Germline CDR1 reads MNHEY; CDR2 reads SVGAGI.

This clone is a singleton in its sample. The chain carries TRBV7-7 and TRBJ2-1; 10 bases map to TRBD2. The germline gives CDR1 SSHAT, CDR2 FNYEAQ (reference sequence). The CDR3 has 12 residues. V shed 10 bases, J shed 8 bases, and the junction held 5 bases outside the gene matches. CDR3: CAIGTSEYEQFF. The CDR3 nucleotides are TGTGCCATCGGGACTAGCGAGTATGAGCAGTTCTTC.

In its sample, this clone was seen a few times. Mismatch with germline at one junction end may stem from a read error. The chain employs TRBV7-9 and TRBJ2-5; a weak D match, TRBD2 (6 bases). This CDR3 spans 16 amino acids. Germline lookup yields CDR1 SEHNR and CDR2 FQNEAQ (reference sequence). This CDR3 is CSSSPAGLIHQETQYF. CDR3 DNA: TGTTCCAGCAGCCCCGCAGGACTAATACATCAAGAGACCCAGTACTTC. Full variable domain (missing parts from reference TRBV7-9 and TRBJ2-5): DTGVSQNPRHKITKRGQNVTFRCDPISEHNRLYWYRQTLGQGPEFLTYFQNEAQLEKSRLLSDRFSAERPKGSFSTLEIQRTEQGDSAMYLCSSSPAGLIHQETQYFGPGTRLLVL.

This clone was recorded only once. The chain couples TRBV27 to TRBJ2-3, with TRBD1 matching 12 bases. CDR1 is MNHEY, CDR2 SMNVEV, per germline (reference sequence). The CDR3 contains 15 residues. The V gene end was trimmed by 7 bases and the J gene end by 6 bases; junction bases not matched to a gene: 8. The CDR3 sequence: CASTIRDRGRDTQYF. The CDR3 region has the DNA TGTGCCAGCACGATCCGGGACAGGGGGCGGGATACGCAGTATTTT.

This chain joins TRBV5-4 and TRBJ2-7; weak D call: TRBD2 (7 bases). Trimming took off 3 bases at V and 7 bases at J, with 20 bases between the two ends. This CDR3 has 15 amino acids. CDR1 is SGHNT and CDR2 is YYREEE in the germline V gene (reference sequence). For the CDR3, the DNA is TGTGCCAGCAGCTCCGGGCGGGGGCGTATCGGAGAGCAGTACTTC. This codes for CASSSGRGRIGEQYF.

The rearrangement uses TRBV10-1 and TRBJ1-6; 7 bases match TRBD1. V shed 2 bases, J shed 7 bases, and the junction held 11 bases outside the gene matches. The germline V gene encodes CDR1 WNHNN and CDR2 SYGVQD (reference sequence). The CDR3 spans 17 residues. The CDR3 coding sequence is TGCGCCAGCAGTGAGGGGCCAGGGGGGAAGGAGAATTCACCCCTCCACTTT. Its translation: CASSEGPGGKENSPLHF.

The gene calls are TRBV7-9 and TRBJ2-7, with D possibly matching TRBD1 (6 bases). From germline, CDR1 is SEHNR and CDR2 FQNEAQ (reference sequence). This CDR3 region has 13 residues. The V gene lost 2 bases and the J gene lost 5 bases, with 10 bases spanning the gap. This CDR3 is CASSLYGGDEQYF. In nucleotides, the CDR3 is TGTGCCAGCAGCTTATATGGGGGCGACGAGCAGTACTTC.

The chain has TRBV5-1 and TRBJ2-7, with 7 positions matching TRBD1. The junction had 3 bases not matched to a gene; V was cut back by 4 bases and J by 5 bases. Germline CDR1 is SGHRS and CDR2 is YFSETQ. This CDR3 region has 12 residues. The chain's CDR3 is CASSKDRDEQYF. Written as DNA, the CDR3 is TGCGCCAGCAGCAAAGACAGGGACGAGCAGTACTTC.

The V gene is TRBV10-2, the J gene TRBJ2-7; unclear D gene. CDR3 length: 13 residues. CDR1 is WSHSY, CDR2 SAAADI, per germline. Trimming left V 0 bases short and J 3 bases short, with 6 bases between. The CDR3 reads CASSESRYYEQYF. DNA of the CDR3: TGCGCCAGCAGTGAGTCCAGATACTACGAGCAGTACTTC.

This clone appeared a few times. The V gene is TRBV28, the J gene TRBJ1-2; a weak D match, TRBD1 (6 bases). Per germline, CDR1 MDHEN and CDR2 SYDVKM. This CDR3 is 14 amino acids long. The germline V and J ends were trimmed by 6 bases and 5 bases, with 16 bases remaining between them. CDR3 coding DNA: TGTGCCAGCAGCCTCCTACAGGGATGGTATGGCTACACCTTC. It yields the protein CASSLLQGWYGYTF.

V and J are TRBV19 and TRBJ1-1, with D possibly TRBD1 on 6 matching bases. The CDR3 runs to 14 residues. Deletions cut 5 bases from V and 7 bases from J, with 17 bases between. Germline CDR1 LNHDA, CDR2 SQIVND (reference sequence). CDR3 in amino acids: CASSETSGAVEAFF. The CDR3 bases are TGTGCCAGTAGTGAAACGTCAGGGGCGGTTGAAGCTTTCTTT.

This chain connects TRBV2 to TRBJ2-1, with D possibly being TRBD1 (6 bases). The V and J ends lost 11 bases and 8 bases respectively, with 16 bases between them. CDR3 length: 12 amino acids. Germline CDR1 and CDR2: SNHLY and FYNNEI. The CDR3 is CASQGRADEQFF. CDR3 coding DNA: TGTGCCTCACAGGGAAGAGCGGATGAGCAGTTCTTC.

V and J are TRBV23-1 and TRBJ1-2; D not certain. TRBV23-1 counts as an open reading frame of uncertain function. V was cut by 4 bases and J by 0 bases, with 9 bases left in between. The CDR3 extends over 14 amino acids. The CDR3 loop reads CASSRKLANYGYTF. The CDR3 bases are TGCGCCAGCAGTCGTAAATTAGCTAACTATGGCTACACCTTC.

The CDR3 spells CASTDRRSSYNSPLHF. The DNA for the CDR3 is TGTGCCAGCACCGACAGGAGGAGCTCCTATAATTCACCCCTCCACTTT. The chain employs TRBV6-6 and TRBJ1-6; perhaps TRBD1 as D (6 bases). Germline CDR1 and CDR2: MNHNY and SVGAGI (reference sequence). This CDR3 is built from 16 residues. The V end was cut by 7 bases, the J end by 0 bases, with 13 bases between.

This chain connects TRBV4-2 to TRBJ2-7; TRBD2 matches 12 bases. CDR3 length: 18 amino acids. V lost 1 base, J lost 4 bases, and 11 bases stayed unmatched. Looked up from germline, CDR1 is LGHNA and CDR2 is YNFKEQ. The CDR3 is CASSQGWLAGGQAYEQYF. The CDR3 bases are TGTGCCAGCAGCCAAGGGTGGCTAGCGGGGGGGCAGGCGTACGAGCAGTACTTC.

The chain links TRBV5-1 to TRBJ2-1, with TRBD1 matching over 8 bases. This CDR3 is 11 amino acids long. The germline V gene encodes CDR1 SGHRS and CDR2 YFSETQ. V trimming: 6 bases; J trimming: 8 bases; junction bases outside the gene matches: 1. The CDR3 protein is CASKQGDEQFF. CDR3 coding DNA: TGCGCCAGCAAACAGGGGGATGAGCAGTTCTTC.

This chain links TRBV10-3 with TRBJ2-3; D perhaps matches TRBD1 (5 bases). This CDR3 spans 14 amino acids. V gave up 8 bases and J gave up 0 bases, with 12 bases separating them. Germline V gives CDR1 ENHRY, CDR2 SYGVKD. The CDR3 loop reads CAIAQVTSTDTQYF. The DNA for the CDR3 is TGTGCCATCGCACAGGTTACTAGCACAGATACGCAGTATTTT.

The chain links TRBV9 to TRBJ2-2, with 7 bases identical to TRBD1. Germline CDR1 and CDR2: SGDLS and YYNGEE. The junction had 14 bases not matched to a gene; V was cut back by 0 bases and J by 0 bases. The CDR3 is 20 residues long. CDR3 sequence (DNA): TGTGCCAGCAGCGTAGGGGGAGTCTGGGAGCAGGGGGCGAACACCGGGGAGCTGTTTTTT. As protein: CASSVGGVWEQGANTGELFF. Supplemented by reference TRBV9 and TRBJ2-2, the full variable domain reads DSGVTQTPKHLITATGQRVTLRCSPRSGDLSVYWYQQSLDQGLQFLIQYYNGEERAKGNILERFSAQQFPDLHSELNLSSLELGDSALYFCASSVGGVWEQGANTGELFFGEGSRLTVL.

The genes are TRBV14 and TRBJ2-2; weak D call: TRBD2 (5 bases). The CDR3 spans 13 residues. The V end lost 7 bases, the J end lost 7 bases, and 13 bases lay between the germline ends. Germline-derived CDR1 and CDR2 are SGHDN and FVKESK. In nucleotides, the CDR3 is TGTGCCAGCACGTCGGGGTTTATCGGGGAGCTGTTTTTT. This codes for CASTSGFIGELFF.

The rearrangement joins TRBV2 to TRBJ1-5; TRBD1 might be the D (6 bases). The ends were cut back, 6 bases at V and 0 bases at J, with 12 bases in the middle. The CDR3 covers 15 residues. From germline, CDR1 is SNHLY and CDR2 FYNNEI. The CDR3 bases are TGTGCCAGCAGCTCGGGACAACATAGCAATCAGCCCCAGCATTTT. Its protein product is CASSSGQHSNQPQHF.

This chain uses TRBV9 with TRBJ2-2; D is perhaps TRBD2 (7 bases). The V gene lost 4 bases and the J gene lost 5 bases, with 21 bases spanning the gap. From germline, CDR1 is SGDLS and CDR2 YYNGEE. This CDR3 spans 17 amino acids. The CDR3 nucleotides read TGTGCCAGCAGCCCTCGGGGGAGGGGGGCCCAGACCGGGGAGCTGTTTTTT. Translated: CASSPRGRGAQTGELFF.